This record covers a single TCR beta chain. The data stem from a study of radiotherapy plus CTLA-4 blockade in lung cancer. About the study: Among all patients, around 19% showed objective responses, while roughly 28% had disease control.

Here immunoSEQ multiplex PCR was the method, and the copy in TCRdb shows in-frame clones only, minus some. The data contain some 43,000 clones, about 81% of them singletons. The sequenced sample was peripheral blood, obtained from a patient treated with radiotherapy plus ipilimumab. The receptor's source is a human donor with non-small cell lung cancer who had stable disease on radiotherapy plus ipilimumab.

The CDR3 region is CASSPATGERGTTPYEQYF. The CDR3 nucleotides read TGTGCCAGCAGCCCGGCGACAGGGGAACGCGGGACTACCCCCTACGAGCAGTACTTC. The chain uses TRBV28 and TRBJ2-7; TRBD1 might be the D (8 bases). CDR1 is MDHEN, CDR2 SYDVKM, per germline. The CDR3 is 19 amino acids. Trimming took off 6 bases at V and 2 bases at J, with 29 bases between the two ends.